The 23 T cell receptor beta chains listed next were all sequenced from one sample in a study of cytomegalovirus exposure and HLA in healthy donors. Here immunoSEQ multiplex PCR was the method, and the copy in TCRdb shows in-frame clones only, minus some. The sample contains approximately 82,000 clones, 85% to 95% of which appear only once. The sequenced sample was PBMCs. These receptors originate from a woman between 18 and 29 years old in good health and CMV-seronegative.

This clone was detected once. The chain carries TRBV5-1 and TRBJ2-7; D is unresolved. Germline V gives CDR1 SGHRS, CDR2 YFSETQ. Between the trimmed V and J ends, which lost 2 bases and 0 bases, there was a span of 18 bases. This CDR3 region has 17 residues. CDR3 residues: CASSFYALGGPSYEQYF. CDR3 DNA: TGCGCCAGCAGCTTCTACGCACTCGGCGGCCCCTCCTACGAGCAGTACTTC. The whole variable domain, remainder taken from reference TRBV5-1 and TRBJ2-7, is KAGVTQTPRYLIKTRGQQVTLSCSPISGHRSVSWYQQTPGQGLQFLFEYFSETQRNKGNFPGRFSGRQFSNSRSEMNVSTLELGDSALYLCASSFYALGGPSYEQYFGPGTRLTVT.

The J gene is TRBJ2-7, the V gene TRBV15, with TRBD1 matching over 9 bases. The length of the CDR3 is 15 residues. Germline V lookup: CDR1 LNHNV, CDR2 YYDKDF (reference sequence). With V trimmed by 5 bases and J by 5 bases, 10 bases remained unmatched. The CDR3 spells CATSQDRGLRNEQYF. In DNA form, the CDR3 reads TGTGCCACCAGCCAGGACAGGGGCCTCAGGAACGAGCAGTACTTC.

The chain employs TRBV7-9 and TRBJ1-2; TRBD1 aligns across 12 bases. Germline values: CDR1 SEHNR, CDR2 FQNEAQ (reference sequence). V trimming: 11 bases; J trimming: 7 bases; junction bases outside the gene matches: 8. This CDR3 contains 13 residues. This CDR3 reads CAYEGQGASGYTF. CDR3 in DNA: TGTGCCTATGAGGGACAGGGGGCCTCTGGCTACACCTTC.

J is TRBJ2-1 and V is TRBV5-1, with 7 bases matching TRBD2. After removal of 5 bases from V and 10 bases from J, the junction contained 15 bases not matched to a gene. CDR3 length: 15 residues. The germline V gene encodes CDR1 SGHRS and CDR2 YFSETQ. The CDR3 DNA reads as TGCGCCAGCAGACCCGCGCTAGCGGTCCGGGGAGAGCAGTTCTTC. It yields the protein CASRPALAVRGEQFF.

This clone was picked up one time. The genes are TRBV7-2 and TRBJ2-7; D is perhaps TRBD2 (5 bases). Germline V CDR1 and CDR2: SGHTA, FQGNSA. Between the trimmed V and J ends, which lost 3 bases and 3 bases, there was a span of 12 bases. This CDR3 contains 14 residues. The CDR3 DNA reads TGTGCCAGCAGCTTTTCCCCGGGAATCTACGAGCAGTACTTC. It is translated as CASSFSPGIYEQYF.

This clone was seen a single time. The chain links TRBV19 to TRBJ1-1, with D perhaps TRBD1 (6 bases). This CDR3 is built from 15 residues. Germline V lookup: CDR1 LNHDA, CDR2 SQIVND (reference sequence). Trimming stripped 1 base from V and 1 base from J, with 10 bases between. CDR3 DNA sequence: TGTGCCAGTAGTATAGGGGGACACAGGAACACTGAAGCTTTCTTT. Its translation: CASSIGGHRNTEAFF.

The chain recombines TRBV27 with TRBJ1-1, with a possible D match to TRBD1 (5 bases). Trimming stripped 0 bases from V and 7 bases from J, with 12 bases between. In germline, CDR1 is MNHEY, CDR2 SMNVEV (reference sequence). This CDR3 has 14 amino acids. This chain's CDR3 is CASSLSVGGNEAFF. The CDR3 nucleotides are TGTGCCAGCAGTTTATCGGTTGGGGGGAATGAAGCTTTCTTT.

This chain joins TRBV4-1 and TRBJ2-1; TRBD2 aligns across 9 bases. With V trimmed by 4 bases and J by 7 bases, 5 bases remained unmatched. This CDR3 region has 14 residues. Germline V CDR1 and CDR2: MGHRA, YSYEKL. CDR3 in amino acids: CASSRVAGGNEQFF. The CDR3, as DNA: TGCGCCAGCAGCCGAGTTGCGGGAGGGAATGAGCAGTTCTTC.

This rearrangement joins TRBV19 to TRBJ2-2; D might be TRBD2 (6 bases). Germline V gene sequence: CDR1 LNHDA, CDR2 SQIVND (reference sequence). The germline V and J ends were trimmed by 5 bases and 0 bases, with 7 bases remaining between them. The length of the CDR3 is 14 residues. CDR3 in DNA: TGTGCCAGTAGTCCGGGGGCGAACACCGGGGAGCTGTTTTTT. This codes for CASSPGANTGELFF. Supplemented by reference TRBV19 and TRBJ2-2, the full variable domain reads DGGITQSPKYLFRKEGQNVTLSCEQNLNHDAMYWYRQDPGQGLRLIYYSQIVNDFQKGDIAEGYSVSREKKESFPLTVTSAQKNPTAFYLCASSPGANTGELFFGEGSRLTVL.

V gene TRBV18 combines with J gene TRBJ1-4, with a weak D call TRBD1 (6 bases). Trimming stripped 3 bases from V and 8 bases from J, with 16 bases between. The CDR3 is made up of 15 amino acids. Germline V gene data show CDR1 as KGHSH and CDR2 as LQKENI. CDR3 nucleotide sequence: TGTGCCAGCTCACCGGGACAACGGCATACGGAAAAACTGTTTTTT. This translates into CASSPGQRHTEKLFF.

The chain links TRBV4-1 to TRBJ1-1; 8 bases agree with TRBD1. The CDR3 contains 16 residues. The V segment lost 4 bases and the J segment 1 base; nucleotides outside the gene matches: 8. Per germline, CDR1 MGHRA and CDR2 YSYEKL. CDR3 sequence reads: CASSPTGAASNTEAFF. Here the CDR3 DNA reads TGCGCCAGCAGCCCGACAGGGGCGGCATCGAACACTGAAGCTTTCTTT.

The V call is TRBV7-2, the J call TRBJ2-7; tentative D call: TRBD1 (5 bases). Trimming removed 4 bases at V and 3 bases at J, with 22 bases between. The CDR3 consists of 17 residues. Germline CDR1 SGHTA, CDR2 FQGNSA. The CDR3 nucleotides read TGTGCCAGCAGCTCAAACCAGGGCACCGGGCCGATCTACGAGCAGTACTTC. Its translation is CASSSNQGTGPIYEQYF.

The chain carries TRBV7-2 and TRBJ1-5; TRBD1 matches 8 bases. The V gene's germline CDR1 is SGHTA and CDR2 FQGNSA. V lost 5 bases to trimming and J lost 0 bases; unmatched junction nucleotides: 9. The CDR3 is 17 amino acids. The CDR3, as DNA: TGTGCCAGCAGCCCCCGGGGGACAGGCTATAGCAATCAGCCCCAGCATTTT. It yields the protein CASSPRGTGYSNQPQHF.

V usage is TRBV11-2 and J usage is TRBJ1-4; 9 bases line up with TRBD1. Trimming at V came to 1 base and at J to 7 bases, leaving 10 bases not matched to a gene. This CDR3 region has 17 residues. Germline CDR1 SGHAT, CDR2 FQNNGV. In DNA, the CDR3 is TGTGCCAGCAGCTTAGGGGCCGGGACAGGGTGGGGTGAAAAACTGTTTTTT. Amino acids: CASSLGAGTGWGEKLFF.

The gene calls are TRBV27 and TRBJ1-2; no clear D. Trimming took off 7 bases at V and 0 bases at J, with 12 bases between the two ends. The CDR3 loop spans 14 amino acids. From germline, CDR1 is MNHEY and CDR2 SMNVEV (reference sequence). The CDR3 DNA follows: TGTGCCAGCAAACTAGGCGGGGCTAACTATGGCTACACCTTC. Its protein product is CASKLGGANYGYTF.

The chain employs TRBV19 and TRBJ2-4, with 13 bases identical to TRBD2. The ends lost 4 bases at V and 5 bases at J; junction bases unmatched: 5. CDR1 and CDR2 (germline): LNHDA, SQIVND (reference sequence). The CDR3 length is 16 residues. The CDR3 coding sequence is TGTGCCAGTAGTAGTTTCGGGACTAGCGGGGAAAACATTCAGTACTTC. This translates into CASSSFGTSGENIQYF.

The chain employs TRBV27 and TRBJ2-7; 11 bases are a match to TRBD1. CDR3 length equals 15 residues. Looked up from germline, CDR1 is MNHEY and CDR2 is SMNVEV (reference sequence). The junction had 5 bases not matched to a gene; V was cut back by 3 bases and J by 4 bases. The CDR3 spells CASSFQDRGRYEQYF. DNA for the CDR3: TGTGCCAGCAGTTTCCAGGACAGGGGGCGATACGAGCAGTACTTC.

The rearrangement uses TRBV6-6 and TRBJ2-2; TRBD1 might be the D (6 bases). V dropped 7 bases and J dropped 4 bases, with 16 bases sitting between them. Germline V gives CDR1 MNHNY, CDR2 SVGAGI (reference sequence). There are 15 residues in the CDR3. In nucleotides, the CDR3 is TGTGCCAGCACCCCGGTGGGGGCTGGCACCGGGGAGCTGTTTTTT. Encoded protein: CASTPVGAGTGELFF.

V and J are TRBV6-5 and TRBJ1-1, with D perhaps matching TRBD1 (5 bases). Germline-derived CDR1 and CDR2 are MNHEY and SVGAGI. CDR3 length: 14 amino acids. V was shortened by 6 bases and J by 3 bases, with 14 bases between the two germline ends. This chain's CDR3 is CASRMPGLHTEAFF. The CDR3 DNA sequence: TGTGCCAGCAGGATGCCGGGACTGCACACTGAAGCTTTCTTT.

The rearrangement links TRBV4-1 to TRBJ2-3, with a possible D match to TRBD1 (6 bases). From germline, CDR1 is MGHRA and CDR2 YSYEKL. The CDR3 extends over 17 amino acids. V was pared by 2 bases and J by 4 bases, with 19 bases between. CDR3 protein: CASSQTREGGLADTQYF. The CDR3, as DNA: TGCGCCAGCAGCCAAACCAGGGAAGGGGGTTTAGCAGATACGCAGTATTTT.

This clone was seen once. The chain has TRBV28 and TRBJ2-1; 8 positions match TRBD2. Unmatched junction bases numbered 8, after V lost 11 bases and J lost 2 bases. The germline CDR1 and CDR2 sequences are MDHEN and SYDVKM. The CDR3 runs 14 residues. This CDR3 is CAGGTGGAYNEQFF. The CDR3 DNA reads TGTGCCGGAGGTACGGGAGGGGCCTACAATGAGCAGTTCTTC.

This clone was counted a few times. This sequence joins TRBV6-4 and TRBJ2-3; 7 bases line up with TRBD2. The CDR3 loop spans 15 amino acids. The V and J ends lost 3 bases and 3 bases, in that order; junction bases with no gene match: 6. The germline V gene encodes CDR1 MRHNA and CDR2 SNTAGT. Here the CDR3 reads CASSDGGRETDTQYF. The CDR3 nucleotides are TGTGCCAGCAGTGATGGCGGGAGAGAAACAGATACGCAGTATTTT.

The rearrangement uses TRBV19 and TRBJ1-2, with D maybe TRBD1 (5 bases). Germline lookup yields CDR1 LNHDA and CDR2 SQIVND (reference sequence). Trimming took 6 bases from V and 4 from J, leaving 9 bases between them. The length of the CDR3 is 12 residues. The CDR3 sequence: CASRDTFYGYTF. The CDR3, as DNA: TGTGCCAGTAGGGACACCTTCTATGGCTACACCTTC.